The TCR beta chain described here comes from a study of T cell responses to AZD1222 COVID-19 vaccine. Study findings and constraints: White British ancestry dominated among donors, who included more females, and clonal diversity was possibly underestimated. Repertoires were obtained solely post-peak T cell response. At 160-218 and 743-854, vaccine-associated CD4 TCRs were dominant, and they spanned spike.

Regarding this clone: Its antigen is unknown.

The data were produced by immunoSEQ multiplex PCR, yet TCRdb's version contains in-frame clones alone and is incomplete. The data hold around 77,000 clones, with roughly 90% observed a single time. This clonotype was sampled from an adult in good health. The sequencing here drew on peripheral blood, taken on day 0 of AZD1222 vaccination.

CDR3 sequence (DNA): TGTGCCTGGAGTCAGGGAAGGGATTCACCCCTCCACTTT. This sequence encodes CAWSQGRDSPLHF. V gene TRBV30 combines with J gene TRBJ1-6, with D perhaps TRBD1 (5 bases). Trimming pared 2 bases from V and 8 bases from J, leaving 10 bases between. Germline V gene lookup returns CDR1 GTSNPN and CDR2 SVGIG (reference sequence). The CDR3 totals 13 residues.